One and the same sample provided the 6 T cell receptor beta chains below, sequenced in a study of cytomegalovirus exposure and HLA in healthy donors. Both 60 Vbeta primers and 13 Jbeta primers went into the PCR. Sequenced by immunoSEQ multiplex PCR; TCRdb stores in-frame clones only, minus some. In the table there are 160,000 or so clones, roughly 80% of which are singletons. Sequencing was carried out using PBMCs. The receptors stem from a woman in her twenties or thirties in good health and CMV-seropositive.

The gene calls are TRBV19 and TRBJ1-2; D uncertain. This CDR3 region has 15 residues. The V gene lost 2 bases and the J gene lost 0 bases, with 10 bases spanning the gap. Germline V CDR1 and CDR2: LNHDA, SQIVND (reference sequence). The CDR3 loop is CASSIRGKANYGYTF. The CDR3 nucleotides read TGTGCCAGTAGTATACGCGGCAAAGCTAACTATGGCTACACCTTC.

CDR3 nucleotide sequence: TGTGCCAGCTCACCTAATAATAATCAGCCCCAGCATTTT. Translation: CASSPNNNQPQHF. The genes are TRBV18 and TRBJ1-5; no clear D. Trimming pared 3 bases from V and 4 bases from J, leaving 7 bases between. This CDR3 is 13 amino acids long. Germline V gene data show CDR1 as KGHSH and CDR2 as LQKENI.

The chain combines TRBV20-1 with TRBJ1-6, with D uncertain. Germline CDR1 reads DFQATT; CDR2 reads SNEGSKA (reference sequence). The CDR3 totals 11 residues. V was trimmed by 1 base and J by 14 bases, leaving 9 bases between them. CDR3 nucleotides: TGCAGTGCTAGAGTGGCGGTTGCCCTCCACTTT. Amino acid sequence: CSARVAVALHF.

J is TRBJ2-3 and V is TRBV4-1, with 8 bases aligning to TRBD2. CDR3 length: 17 amino acids. CDR1 MGHRA and CDR2 YSYEKL come from the germline V gene. J was trimmed by 0 bases and V by 1 base; bases with no gene match: 6. In DNA form, the CDR3 reads TGCGCCAGCAGCCAAGTTCACGGCGGGGGGAGCACAGATACGCAGTATTTT. Amino acids: CASSQVHGGGSTDTQYF.

This sequence joins TRBV5-1 and TRBJ2-3; 14 bases align to TRBD2. The length of the CDR3 is 15 residues. The junction had 7 bases not matched to a gene; V was cut back by 0 bases and J by 13 bases. CDR1 and CDR2 from the germline V gene are SGHRS and YFSETQ. The CDR3 bases are TGCGCCAGCAGCTTGGTACCGACTAGCGGGGGGGCCGAGTATTTT. Amino acids: CASSLVPTSGGAEYF.

The V and J genes are TRBV10-3 and TRBJ1-2; D remains unclear. With 10 bases removed from V and 2 bases from J, the gap between germline ends came to 14 bases. Germline V gene lookup returns CDR1 ENHRY and CDR2 SYGVKD. This CDR3 is built from 13 residues. CDR3 sequence: CATQPTPNYGYTF. CDR3 sequence (DNA): TGTGCCACTCAGCCGACTCCAAACTATGGCTACACCTTC.